The 13 T cell receptor beta chains reported below all come from one sample, sequenced in a study of CD8 T cells in Susac syndrome. A quantity of about 0.45 to 1 ug RNA underwent reverse transcription using random hexamers. TCRdb passed the immunoSEQ multiplex PCR reads through MiXCR, listing each CDR3 protein once. The sample records 170,000 or so distinct CDR3 sequences, roughly 92% being singletons. What was sequenced was CD4+ T cells from PBMCs. The receptors derive from a human donor with Susac syndrome.

The gene calls are TRBV6-5 and TRBJ1-2; 7 bases are shared with TRBD1. The CDR3 extends over 14 amino acids. J lost 4 bases, V lost 11 bases, and 13 bases had no gene match. Germline values: CDR1 MNHEY, CDR2 SVGAGI. CDR3 in DNA: TGTGCCGCGACGGCGACAGGGTGGCCCTATGGCTACACCTTC. Encoded protein: CAATATGWPYGYTF.

This sequence joins TRBV3-1 and TRBJ1-1, with 9 bases identical to TRBD1. This CDR3 region has 15 residues. The germline V gene has CDR1 LGHDT and CDR2 YNNKEL (reference sequence). V gave up 4 bases and J gave up 4 bases; unmatched junction bases: 7. DNA for the CDR3: TGTGCCAGCAGCCCCAATACAGGGGGCGGCACTGAAGCTTTCTTT. It translates to CASSPNTGGGTEAFF.

This clonotype appeared a single time. This rearrangement joins TRBV5-1 to TRBJ2-2; TRBD1 matches at 7 bases. Germline CDR1 SGHRS, CDR2 YFSETQ. V lost 1 base, J lost 5 bases, and 2 bases stayed unmatched. The CDR3 runs 14 residues. The CDR3 here is CASSLTGETGELFF. CDR3 bases: TGCGCCAGCAGCTTGACAGGGGAAACCGGGGAGCTGTTTTTT.

This sequence joins TRBV7-3 and TRBJ2-3; D is uncertain. CDR1 is SGHTA and CDR2 is FQGTGA in the germline V gene. This CDR3 spans 15 amino acids. V lost 4 bases, J lost 1 base, and 12 bases lay in between. CDR3 bases: TGTGCCAGCAGCTCCGACCCTCCGGGCACAGATACGCAGTATTTT. This codes for CASSSDPPGTDTQYF. The variable domain in full, completed from reference TRBV7-3 and TRBJ2-3, reads GAGVSQTPSNKVTEKGKYVELRCDPISGHTALYWYRQSLGQGPEFLIYFQGTGAADDSGLPNDRFFAVRPEGSVSTLKIQRTERGDSAVYLCASSSDPPGTDTQYFGPGTRLTVL.

The chain links TRBV20-1 to TRBJ2-7; D may correspond to TRBD1 or TRBD2 (5 bases each). The length of the CDR3 is 13 residues. V shed 5 bases and J shed 5 bases, with 16 bases lying between them. Germline CDR1 DFQATT, CDR2 SNEGSKA (reference sequence). The CDR3 loop is CSAPGTGAHEQYF. The CDR3 DNA is TGCAGTGCTCCCGGGACCGGGGCCCACGAGCAGTACTTC.

The chain carries TRBV29-1 and TRBJ2-3, with D unclear. Germline assignment: CDR1 SQVTM and CDR2 ANQGSEA. The CDR3 runs to 10 residues. V was pared by 8 bases and J by 5 bases, with 8 bases between. This chain's CDR3 is CSTRKDTQYF. The DNA for the CDR3 is TGCAGCACGCGGAAAGATACGCAGTATTTT.

The table lists this clonotype with a count of one. This chain uses TRBV5-1 with TRBJ1-4; TRBD1 might be the D (6 bases). Germline lookup yields CDR1 SGHRS and CDR2 YFSETQ. V was cut by 5 bases and J by 4 bases, with 12 bases left in between. The CDR3 is made up of 14 amino acids. The CDR3 here is CASRDSFSNEKLFF. The CDR3 nucleotides are TGCGCCAGCAGGGACAGTTTCAGTAATGAAAAACTGTTTTTT. Based on the CDR3 plus reference TRBV5-1 and TRBJ1-4, the full variable domain is KAGVTQTPRYLIKTRGQQVTLSCSPISGHRSVSWYQQTPGQGLQFLFEYFSETQRNKGNFPGRFSGRQFSNSRSEMNVSTLELGDSALYLCASRDSFSNEKLFFGSGTQLSVL.

V and J are TRBV3-1 and TRBJ2-1; TRBD2 is a possible D gene (6 bases). The V gene's germline CDR1 is LGHDT and CDR2 YNNKEL (reference sequence). The V gene lost 8 bases and the J gene lost 15 bases, with 20 bases spanning the gap. The CDR3 consists of 12 residues. The CDR3 bases are TGTGCCAGCCGATCACTAGGGACTCAACCGTTCTTC. Translated, it gives CASRSLGTQPFF.

This chain connects TRBV7-9 to TRBJ1-2; D is uncertain. The CDR3 sequence is 17 residues long. CDR1 and CDR2 from the germline V gene are SEHNR and FQNEAQ (reference sequence). V was trimmed by 2 bases and J by 3 bases, leaving 19 bases between them. The CDR3 nucleotides are TGTGCCAGCAGCTTAATGGCGATCATAGGTTGGGACTATGGCTACACCTTC. It yields the protein CASSLMAIIGWDYGYTF.

The CDR3 DNA is TGCAGTGCTAGTCGTGGGGGCGTCTCCTACAATGAGCAGTTCTTC. Encoded protein: CSASRGGVSYNEQFF. The chain joins TRBV20-1 to TRBJ2-1, with D perhaps matching TRBD1 (6 bases). CDR1 DFQATT and CDR2 SNEGSKA come from the germline V gene (reference sequence). V gave up 3 bases and J gave up 0 bases, with 12 bases separating them. CDR3 length equals 15 residues.

The chain has TRBV11-2 and TRBJ2-5, with D perhaps TRBD2 (5 bases). The CDR3 is 14 amino acids. V lost 1 base and J 4 bases, leaving 10 bases between the germline ends. From germline, CDR1 is SGHAT and CDR2 FQNNGV. The CDR3: CASSLGLAGETQYF. The DNA of the CDR3 is TGTGCCAGCAGCTTAGGGCTAGCCGGAGAGACCCAGTACTTC.

The CDR3 reads CASSLDVAYEQYF. The CDR3 DNA is TGTGCCAGCAGCTTGGACGTTGCCTACGAGCAGTACTTC. The genes are TRBV5-6 and TRBJ2-7; D remains unclear. Germline V CDR1 and CDR2: SGHDT, YYEEEE. V shed 0 bases and J shed 2 bases, with 6 bases lying between them. The CDR3 contains 13 residues.

The chain recombines TRBV7-2 with TRBJ2-1, with 8 positions matching TRBD2. The CDR3 sequence is 16 residues long. Looked up from germline, CDR1 is SGHTA and CDR2 is FQGNSA. Trimming took 3 bases from V and 3 from J; bases not matched to a gene: 7. CDR3 sequence: CASSFPAGGYYNEQFF. DNA for the CDR3: TGTGCCAGCAGCTTCCCCGCGGGGGGCTACTACAATGAGCAGTTCTTC.